The 14 T cell receptor beta chains listed next were all sequenced from one sample in a study of identical twins' blood T cells. TCRdb passed the 5' RACE reads through MiXCR, listing each CDR3 protein once. The sample lists 400,000 or so distinct CDR3 sequences; over 25% were seen once. Sequencing was done on a sample of PBMCs. Receptors originate from a woman aged 18 to 55 in good health.

The sample holds many counts of this clonotype. V is TRBV19 and J is TRBJ2-6; D may be TRBD2 (5 bases). With 4 bases removed from V and 0 bases from J, the gap between germline ends came to 13 bases. Germline loops: CDR1 LNHDA, CDR2 SQIVND (reference sequence). The CDR3 consists of 17 residues. CDR3 amino acids: CASSSEGVYSGANVLTF. CDR3 coding DNA: TGTGCCAGTAGTAGTGAGGGAGTATACTCTGGGGCCAACGTCCTGACTTTC. Full variable domain (missing parts from reference TRBV19 and TRBJ2-6): DGGITQSPKYLFRKEGQNVTLSCEQNLNHDAMYWYRQDPGQGLRLIYYSQIVNDFQKGDIAEGYSVSREKKESFPLTVTSAQKNPTAFYLCASSSEGVYSGANVLTFGAGSRLTVL.

This chain uses TRBV29-1 with TRBJ2-7; D gene unclear. CDR1 is SQVTM and CDR2 is ANQGSEA in the germline V gene. The CDR3 extends over 11 amino acids. The V end was cut by 4 bases, the J end by 3 bases, with 7 bases between. CDR3 loop: CSVAQNYEQYF. In DNA, the CDR3 is TGCAGCGTTGCTCAGAACTACGAGCAGTACTTC.

V is TRBV29-1 and J is TRBJ2-5, with D uncertain. Germline lookup yields CDR1 SQVTM and CDR2 ANQGSEA. Trimming took off 4 bases at V and 0 bases at J, with 9 bases between the two ends. The CDR3 length is 13 residues. Here the CDR3 DNA reads TGCAGCGTTGCAAGCGTAGACCAAGAGACCCAGTACTTC. Protein: CSVASVDQETQYF. Based on the CDR3 plus reference TRBV29-1 and TRBJ2-5, the full variable domain is SAVISQKPSRDICQRGTSLTIQCQVDSQVTMMFWYRQQPGQSLTLIATANQGSEATYESGFVIDKFPISRPNLTFSTLTVSNMSPEDSSIYLCSVASVDQETQYFGPGTRLLVL.

This chain uses TRBV9 with TRBJ1-5; D unresolved. This CDR3 has 15 amino acids. Germline V CDR1 and CDR2: SGDLS, YYNGEE. Deletions cut 4 bases from V and 4 bases from J, with 15 bases between. The CDR3 reads CASSISDGRNQPQHF. CDR3 sequence (DNA): TGTGCCAGCAGCATTTCCGACGGGCGGAATCAGCCCCAGCATTTT.

This clonotype was picked up one time. The junction departs from the called germline gene at one end, perhaps through a read error. The chain has TRBV3-1 and TRBJ1-5; maybe TRBD1 (5 bases). This CDR3 region has 15 residues. CDR1 LGHDT and CDR2 YNNKEL come from the germline V gene (reference sequence). CDR3 DNA sequence: TGTGCCATCAGCCAAGATCTAAGTGGGGGTCAGCCCCAGCATTTT. Translated: CAISQDLSGGQPQHF.

The CDR3 here is CSVEGGGNYGYTF. CDR3 sequence (DNA): TGCAGCGTTGAAGGTGGGGGCAACTATGGCTACACCTTC. V is TRBV29-1 and J is TRBJ1-2; D possibly corresponds to TRBD1 (6 bases). CDR1 is SQVTM, CDR2 ANQGSEA, per germline. V was trimmed by 1 base and J by 2 bases, leaving 8 bases between them. The CDR3 runs 13 residues.

With regard to this clonotype: A much larger clone differs by one base, so this may be a read error. This chain connects TRBV29-1 to TRBJ1-1; tentatively, D is TRBD1 (6 bases). The length of the CDR3 is 11 residues. Per germline, CDR1 SQVTM and CDR2 ANQGSEA. Between the trimmed V and J ends, which lost 5 bases and 5 bases, there was a span of 9 bases. The CDR3 nucleotides are TGCAGCGTTCAGGGGAGGACTGAAGCTTTCTTT. As protein: CSVQGRTEAFF.

The gene calls are TRBV29-1 and TRBJ2-7; D might be TRBD1 (6 bases). V dropped 6 bases and J dropped 6 bases, with 15 bases sitting between them. CDR1 SQVTM and CDR2 ANQGSEA come from the germline V gene. This CDR3 spans 12 amino acids. CDR3 nucleotides: TGCAGCGTCAGCCCGACAGGCTTCGAGCAGTACTTC. Its protein product is CSVSPTGFEQYF.

The chain couples TRBV3-1 to TRBJ1-3; D unresolved. Germline V gene data show CDR1 as LGHDT and CDR2 as YNNKEL (reference sequence). CDR3 length equals 15 residues. Trimming removed 0 bases from V and 2 bases from J, with 8 bases in between. The CDR3 protein is CASSQDLGTGNTIYF. The CDR3 DNA follows: TGTGCCAGCAGCCAAGATCTAGGAACTGGAAACACCATATATTTT.

This clonotype occurred many times. The CDR3, as DNA: TGTGCCAGCAGAAATGAAGGGGGCAACTATGGCTACACCTTC. Its protein product is CASRNEGGNYGYTF. The rearrangement joins TRBV5-6 to TRBJ1-2, with TRBD1 matching 7 bases. Trimming at V came to 5 bases and at J to 2 bases, leaving 6 bases not matched to a gene. CDR1 and CDR2 from the germline V gene are SGHDT and YYEEEE. The CDR3 extends over 14 amino acids.

Concerning this clonotype itself: Being one base from a much bigger clone, this may be a read error. Given the absence of the conserved phenylalanine or tryptophan at the CDR3 end, a read error is likely. The V call is TRBV6-5, the J call TRBJ1-1; 7 bases agree with TRBD1. With 0 bases clipped from V and 5 bases from J, the junction kept 12 bases outside the gene matches. The germline gives CDR1 MNHEY, CDR2 SVGAGI. The length of the CDR3 is 17 residues. Written as DNA, the CDR3 is TGTGCCAGCAGTTACTCGATAGGGGAGGGGGCGCGAACTGAAGCTTTCGTT. As protein: CASSYSIGEGARTEAFV.

The rearrangement links TRBV23-1 to TRBJ2-3; a weak D match, TRBD2 (6 bases). TRBV23-1 is labeled an ORF, and its function is uncertain. Trimming took off 3 bases at V and 8 bases at J, with 36 bases between the two ends. CDR3 length: 21 residues. The CDR3 DNA reads TGCGCCAGCAGTCATCGAAAGACTCGTCCAGGAGGGACCCCTTTCAACGGTACGCAGTATTTT. Translating it yields CASSHRKTRPGGTPFNGTQYF.

For this clonotype: A much larger clone differs by one base, so this may be a read error. This sequence joins TRBV10-2 and TRBJ2-2, with a possible D match to TRBD2 (6 bases). The CDR3 totals 15 residues. Looked up from germline, CDR1 is WSHSY and CDR2 is SAAADI. V was cut by 6 bases and J by 4 bases, with 15 bases left in between. CDR3 DNA: TGCGCCAGCAGACTAGCCCACCCGAGCACCGGGGAGCTGTTTTTT. Amino acid sequence: CASRLAHPSTGELFF.

In this sample, this clonotype turned up a few times. The genes are TRBV10-3 and TRBJ2-1; 10 nucleotides match TRBD1. Germline trimming cut 10 bases from V and 5 bases from J; bases unmatched to any gene: 8. Germline values: CDR1 ENHRY, CDR2 SYGVKD. The CDR3 is 14 residues long. CDR3: CATKSGTGDNEQFF. CDR3 DNA sequence: TGTGCCACCAAATCGGGGACAGGGGACAATGAGCAGTTCTTC.